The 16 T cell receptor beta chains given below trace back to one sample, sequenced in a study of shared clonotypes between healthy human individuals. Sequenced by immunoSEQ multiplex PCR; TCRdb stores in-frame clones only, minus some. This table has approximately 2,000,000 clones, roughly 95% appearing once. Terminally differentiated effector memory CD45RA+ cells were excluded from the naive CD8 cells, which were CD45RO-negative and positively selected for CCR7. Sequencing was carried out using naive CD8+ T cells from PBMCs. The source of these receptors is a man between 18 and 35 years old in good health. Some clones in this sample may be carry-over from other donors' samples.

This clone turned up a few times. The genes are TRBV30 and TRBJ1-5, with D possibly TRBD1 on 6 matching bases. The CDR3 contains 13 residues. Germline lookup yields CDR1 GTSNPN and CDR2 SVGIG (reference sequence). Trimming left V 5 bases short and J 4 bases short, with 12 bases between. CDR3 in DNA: TGTGCCTGGGGCCAACAGGGTAATCAGCCCCAGCATTTT. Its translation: CAWGQQGNQPQHF.

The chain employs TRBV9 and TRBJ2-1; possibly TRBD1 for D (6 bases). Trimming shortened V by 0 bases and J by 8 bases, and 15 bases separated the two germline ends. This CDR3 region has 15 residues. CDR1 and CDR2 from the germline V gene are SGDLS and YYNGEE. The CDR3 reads CASSVATSQGYEQFF. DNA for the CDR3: TGTGCCAGCAGCGTAGCCACCTCACAGGGCTATGAGCAGTTCTTC.

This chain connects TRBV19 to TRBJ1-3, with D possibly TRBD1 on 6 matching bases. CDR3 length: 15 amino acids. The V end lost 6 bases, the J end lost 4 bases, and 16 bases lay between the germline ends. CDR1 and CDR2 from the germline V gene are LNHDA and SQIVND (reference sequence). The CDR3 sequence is CASSPLGAEGNTIYF. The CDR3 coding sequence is TGTGCCAGTAGCCCCCTGGGGGCAGAAGGAAACACCATATATTTT.

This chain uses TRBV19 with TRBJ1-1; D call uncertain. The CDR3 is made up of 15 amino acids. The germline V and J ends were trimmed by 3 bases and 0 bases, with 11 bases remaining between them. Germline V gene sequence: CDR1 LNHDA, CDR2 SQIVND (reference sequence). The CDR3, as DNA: TGTGCCAGTAGTATGGCCCGGCGGATGAACACTGAAGCTTTCTTT. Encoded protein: CASSMARRMNTEAFF.

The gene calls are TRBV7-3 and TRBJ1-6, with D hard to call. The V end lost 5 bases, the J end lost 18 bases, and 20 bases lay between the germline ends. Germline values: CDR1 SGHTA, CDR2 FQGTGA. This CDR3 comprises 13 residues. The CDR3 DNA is TGTGCCAGCAGCACCAGACGACAAATCTCACCCCACTTT. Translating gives CASSTRRQISPHF.

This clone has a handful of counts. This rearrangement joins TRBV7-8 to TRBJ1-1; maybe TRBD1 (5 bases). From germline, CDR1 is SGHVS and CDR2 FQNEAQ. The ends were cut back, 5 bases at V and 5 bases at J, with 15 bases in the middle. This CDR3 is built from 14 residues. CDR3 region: CASSDVRGGTEAFF. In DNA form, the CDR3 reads TGTGCCAGCAGCGACGTGAGGGGTGGAACTGAAGCTTTCTTT.

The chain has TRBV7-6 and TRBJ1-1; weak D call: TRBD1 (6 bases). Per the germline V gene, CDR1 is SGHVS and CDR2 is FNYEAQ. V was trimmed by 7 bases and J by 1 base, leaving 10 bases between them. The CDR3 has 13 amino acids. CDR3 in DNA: TGTGCCAGCACTCTGGACAGGAACACTGAAGCTTTCTTT. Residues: CASTLDRNTEAFF.

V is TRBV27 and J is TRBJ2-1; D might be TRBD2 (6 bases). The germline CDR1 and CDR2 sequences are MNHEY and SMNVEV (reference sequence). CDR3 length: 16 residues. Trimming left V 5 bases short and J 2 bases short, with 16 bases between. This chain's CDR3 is CASSPRGGLTYNEQFF. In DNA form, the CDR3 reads TGTGCCAGCAGTCCCCGAGGAGGGTTAACCTACAATGAGCAGTTCTTC.

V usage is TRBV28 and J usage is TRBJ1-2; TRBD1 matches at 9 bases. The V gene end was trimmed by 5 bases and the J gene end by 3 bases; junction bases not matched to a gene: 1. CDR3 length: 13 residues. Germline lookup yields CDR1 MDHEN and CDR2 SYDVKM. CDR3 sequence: CASSGDRDYGYTF. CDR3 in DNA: TGTGCCAGCAGTGGGGACAGGGACTATGGCTACACCTTC.

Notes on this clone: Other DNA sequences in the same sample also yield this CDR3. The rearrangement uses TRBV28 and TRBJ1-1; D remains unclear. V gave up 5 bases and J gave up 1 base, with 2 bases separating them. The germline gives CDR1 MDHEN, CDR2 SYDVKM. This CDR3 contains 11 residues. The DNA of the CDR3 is TGTGCCAGCAGTGCGAACACTGAAGCTTTCTTT. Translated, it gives CASSANTEAFF.

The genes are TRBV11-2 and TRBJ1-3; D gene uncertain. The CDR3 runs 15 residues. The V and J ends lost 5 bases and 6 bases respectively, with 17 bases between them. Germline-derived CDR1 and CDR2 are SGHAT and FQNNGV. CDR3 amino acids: CASSNRRGEENTIYF. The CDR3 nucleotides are TGTGCCAGCAGCAACCGACGGGGAGAAGAAAACACCATATATTTT.

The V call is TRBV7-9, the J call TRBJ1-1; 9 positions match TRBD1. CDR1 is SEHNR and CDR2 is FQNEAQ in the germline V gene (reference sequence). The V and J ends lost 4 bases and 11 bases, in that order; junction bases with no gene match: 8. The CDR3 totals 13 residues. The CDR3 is CASSSRDRVYAFF. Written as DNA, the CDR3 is TGTGCCAGCAGCTCCCGGGACAGGGTGTATGCTTTCTTT.

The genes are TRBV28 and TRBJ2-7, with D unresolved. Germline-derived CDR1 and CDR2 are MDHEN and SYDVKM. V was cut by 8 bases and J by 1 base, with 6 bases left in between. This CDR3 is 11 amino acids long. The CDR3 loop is CASAPSYEQYF. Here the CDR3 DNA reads TGTGCCAGCGCACCATCCTACGAGCAGTACTTC. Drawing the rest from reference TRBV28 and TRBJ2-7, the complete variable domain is DVKVTQSSRYLVKRTGEKVFLECVQDMDHENMFWYRQDPGLGLRLIYFSYDVKMKEKGDIPEGYSVSREKKERFSLILESASTNQTSMYLCASAPSYEQYFGPGTRLTVT.

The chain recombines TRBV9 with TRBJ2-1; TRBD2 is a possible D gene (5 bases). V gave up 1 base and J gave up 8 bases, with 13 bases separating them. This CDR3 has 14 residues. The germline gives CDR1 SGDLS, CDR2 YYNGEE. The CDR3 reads CASSVTGAGDEQFF. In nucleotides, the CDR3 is TGTGCCAGCAGCGTAACGGGTGCCGGGGATGAGCAGTTCTTC. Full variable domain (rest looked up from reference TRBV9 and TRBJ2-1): DSGVTQTPKHLITATGQRVTLRCSPRSGDLSVYWYQQSLDQGLQFLIQYYNGEERAKGNILERFSAQQFPDLHSELNLSSLELGDSALYFCASSVTGAGDEQFFGPGTRLTVL.

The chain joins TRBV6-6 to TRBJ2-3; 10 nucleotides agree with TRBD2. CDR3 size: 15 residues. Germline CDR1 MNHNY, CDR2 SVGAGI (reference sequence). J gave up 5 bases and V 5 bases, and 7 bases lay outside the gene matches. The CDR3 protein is CASSLLAGVGDTQYF. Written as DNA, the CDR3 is TGTGCCAGCAGTCTGCTAGCGGGAGTTGGAGATACGCAGTATTTT.

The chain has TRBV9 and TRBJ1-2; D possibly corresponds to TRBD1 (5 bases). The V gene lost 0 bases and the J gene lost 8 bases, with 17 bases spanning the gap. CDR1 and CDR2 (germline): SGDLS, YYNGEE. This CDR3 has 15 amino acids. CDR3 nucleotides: TGTGCCAGCAGCGTAGATGGGGGATCTTCCTGGGGCTACACCTTC. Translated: CASSVDGGSSWGYTF. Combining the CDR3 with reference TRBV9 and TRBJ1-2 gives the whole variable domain DSGVTQTPKHLITATGQRVTLRCSPRSGDLSVYWYQQSLDQGLQFLIQYYNGEERAKGNILERFSAQQFPDLHSELNLSSLELGDSALYFCASSVDGGSSWGYTFGSGTRLTVV.